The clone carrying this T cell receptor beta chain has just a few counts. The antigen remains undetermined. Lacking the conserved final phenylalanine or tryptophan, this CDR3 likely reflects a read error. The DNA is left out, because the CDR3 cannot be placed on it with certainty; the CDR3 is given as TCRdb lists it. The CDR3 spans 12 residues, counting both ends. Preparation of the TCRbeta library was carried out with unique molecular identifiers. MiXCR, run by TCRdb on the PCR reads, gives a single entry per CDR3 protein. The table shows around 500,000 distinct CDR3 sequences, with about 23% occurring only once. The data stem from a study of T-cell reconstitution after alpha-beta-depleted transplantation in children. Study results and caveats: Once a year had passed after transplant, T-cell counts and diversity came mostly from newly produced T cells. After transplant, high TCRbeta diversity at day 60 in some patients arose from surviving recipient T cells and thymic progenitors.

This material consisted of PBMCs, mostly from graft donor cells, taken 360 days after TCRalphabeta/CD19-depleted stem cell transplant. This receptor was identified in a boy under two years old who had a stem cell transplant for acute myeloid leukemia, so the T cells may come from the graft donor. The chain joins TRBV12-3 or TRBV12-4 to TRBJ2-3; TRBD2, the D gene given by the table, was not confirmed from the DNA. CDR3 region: CASRPGGGAIDI.